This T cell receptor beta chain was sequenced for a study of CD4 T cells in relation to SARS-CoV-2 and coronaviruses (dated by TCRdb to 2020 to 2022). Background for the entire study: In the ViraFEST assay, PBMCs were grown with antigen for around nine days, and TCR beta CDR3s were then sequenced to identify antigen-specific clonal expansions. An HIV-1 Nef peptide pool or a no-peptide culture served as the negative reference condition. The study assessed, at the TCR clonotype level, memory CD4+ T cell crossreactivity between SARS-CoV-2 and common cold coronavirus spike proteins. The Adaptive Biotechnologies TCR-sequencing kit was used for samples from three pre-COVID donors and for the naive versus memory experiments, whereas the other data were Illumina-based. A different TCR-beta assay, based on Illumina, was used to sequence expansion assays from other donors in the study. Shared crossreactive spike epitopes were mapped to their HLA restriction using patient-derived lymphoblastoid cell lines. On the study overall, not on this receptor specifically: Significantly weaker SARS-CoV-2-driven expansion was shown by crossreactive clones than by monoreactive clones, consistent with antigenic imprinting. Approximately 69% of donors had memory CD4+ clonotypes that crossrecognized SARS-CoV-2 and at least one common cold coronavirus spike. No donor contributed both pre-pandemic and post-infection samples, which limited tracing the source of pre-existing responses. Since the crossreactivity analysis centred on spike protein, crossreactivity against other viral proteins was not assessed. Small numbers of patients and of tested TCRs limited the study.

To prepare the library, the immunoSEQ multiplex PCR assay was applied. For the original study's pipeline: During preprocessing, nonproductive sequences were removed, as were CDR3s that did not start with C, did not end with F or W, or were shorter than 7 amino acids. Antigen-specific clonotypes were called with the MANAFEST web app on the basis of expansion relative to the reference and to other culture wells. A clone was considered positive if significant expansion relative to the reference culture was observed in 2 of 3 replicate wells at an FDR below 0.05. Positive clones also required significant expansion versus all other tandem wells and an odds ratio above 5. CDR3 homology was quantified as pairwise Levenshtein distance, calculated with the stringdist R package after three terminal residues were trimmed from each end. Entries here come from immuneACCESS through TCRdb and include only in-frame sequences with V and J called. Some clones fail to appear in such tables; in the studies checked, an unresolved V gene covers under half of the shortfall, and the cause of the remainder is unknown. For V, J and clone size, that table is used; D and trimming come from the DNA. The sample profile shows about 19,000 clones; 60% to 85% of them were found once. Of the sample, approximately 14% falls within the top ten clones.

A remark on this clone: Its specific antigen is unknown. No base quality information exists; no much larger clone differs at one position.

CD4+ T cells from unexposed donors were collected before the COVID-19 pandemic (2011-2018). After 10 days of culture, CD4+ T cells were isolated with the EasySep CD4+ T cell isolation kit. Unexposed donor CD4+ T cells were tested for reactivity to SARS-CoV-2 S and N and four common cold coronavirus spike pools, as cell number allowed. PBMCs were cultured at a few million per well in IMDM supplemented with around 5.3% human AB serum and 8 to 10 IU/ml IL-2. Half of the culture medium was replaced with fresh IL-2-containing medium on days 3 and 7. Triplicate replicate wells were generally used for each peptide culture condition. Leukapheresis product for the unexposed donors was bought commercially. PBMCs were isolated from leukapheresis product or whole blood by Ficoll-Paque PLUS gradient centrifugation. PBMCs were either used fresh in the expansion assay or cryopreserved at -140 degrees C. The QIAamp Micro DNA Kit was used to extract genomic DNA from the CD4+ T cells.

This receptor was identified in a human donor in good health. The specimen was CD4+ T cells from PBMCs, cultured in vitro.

This receptor has the CDR3 CASSSGTANEKLFF. The DNA reads TGTGCCAGCAGCTCCGGGACGGCTAATGAAAAACTGTTTTTT. The sequence links TRBV7-9 to TRBJ1-4; the D gene is perhaps TRBD1, from 5 matching bases. V lost 4 bases and J lost 3 bases; the stretch between them is 9 bases long. The CDR3 covers 14 residues, taking in both the cysteine and the phenylalanine. The CDR3 DNA has 42 bases and is translated from base 1. CDR1 and CDR2 (SEHNR, FQNEAQ) derive from the germline V gene (reference sequence).